Only one count was recorded for the clone carrying this T cell receptor (beta chain). Measured with immunoSEQ multiplex PCR; TCRdb has only the in-frame clones, and not every one. The data contain some 150,000 clones, approximately 88% of them seen just once; the ten biggest clones take up under 2.5%. The sample originates from a study of blood T cell repertoires in COVID-19. On the study more broadly: In each case, the material was cDNA or gDNA derived from T cells, B-cell-depleted T cells, or PBMCs.

Germline trimming cut 6 bases from V and 2 bases from J; bases unmatched to any gene: 5. Germline CDR1 and CDR2: SNHLY and FYNNEI. The CDR3 runs to 15 residues. This chain joins TRBV2 and TRBJ1-4, with 8 positions matching TRBD1. The sequencing input was peripheral blood. The sequence was obtained from a man between 65 and 79 years old with acute or convalescent COVID-19. Written as DNA, the CDR3 is TGTGCCAGCAGGCCCGACAGGGGTACTAATGAAAAACTGTTTTTT. The encoded protein is CASRPDRGTNEKLFF.